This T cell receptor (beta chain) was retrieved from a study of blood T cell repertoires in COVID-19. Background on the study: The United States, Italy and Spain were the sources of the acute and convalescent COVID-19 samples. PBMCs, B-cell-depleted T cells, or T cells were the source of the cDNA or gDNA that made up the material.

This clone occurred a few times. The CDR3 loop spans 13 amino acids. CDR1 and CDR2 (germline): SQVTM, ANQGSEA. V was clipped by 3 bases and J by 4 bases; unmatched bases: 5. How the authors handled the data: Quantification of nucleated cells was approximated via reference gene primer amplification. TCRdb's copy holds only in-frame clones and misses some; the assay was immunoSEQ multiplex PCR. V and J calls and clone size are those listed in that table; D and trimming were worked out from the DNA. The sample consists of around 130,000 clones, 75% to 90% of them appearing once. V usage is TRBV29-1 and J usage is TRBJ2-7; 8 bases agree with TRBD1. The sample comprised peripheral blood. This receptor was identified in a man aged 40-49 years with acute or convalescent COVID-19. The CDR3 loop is CSVELGQGYEQYF. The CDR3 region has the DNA TGCAGCGTTGAGTTAGGACAGGGTTACGAGCAGTACTTC.